The next 20 T cell receptor beta chains were all read from a single sample in a study of control samples from healthy donors and cancer patients. Assay: immunoSEQ multiplex PCR; the TCRdb copy retains only in-frame clones and omits some. The repertoire holds 160,000 or so clones, with more than 85% as singletons. Material for sequencing was blood. All receptors come from a woman aged 25-40 years in good health.

The chain uses TRBV4-2 and TRBJ2-2; 12 bases agree with TRBD2. The ends lost 0 bases at V and 3 bases at J; junction bases unmatched: 14. This CDR3 is 21 amino acids long. Germline V gene lookup returns CDR1 LGHNA and CDR2 YNFKEQ. Written as DNA, the CDR3 is TGTGCCAGCAGCCAAGATTCCCCGCGACTAGCGGGAGTTTTCGACACCGGGGAGCTGTTTTTT. It is translated as CASSQDSPRLAGVFDTGELFF.

J is TRBJ1-3 and V is TRBV6-5; 9 bases are shared with TRBD1. With 9 bases clipped from V and 0 bases from J, the junction kept 6 bases outside the gene matches. The CDR3 length is 15 residues. The germline V gene encodes CDR1 MNHEY and CDR2 SVGAGI. CDR3 protein: CASTNRGPSGNTIYF. Here the CDR3 DNA reads TGTGCCAGTACTAACAGGGGGCCCTCTGGAAACACCATATATTTT.

The CDR3 reads CASPKPGQGNTEAFF. CDR3 coding DNA: TGTGCCAGCCCAAAACCGGGACAGGGAAACACTGAAGCTTTCTTT. The V call is TRBV28, the J call TRBJ1-1; 9 bases agree with TRBD1. V dropped 8 bases and J dropped 2; count of bases not matched to a gene: 9. Per germline, CDR1 MDHEN and CDR2 SYDVKM. The CDR3 sequence is 15 residues long. The full variable domain, completed using reference TRBV28 and TRBJ1-1, is DVKVTQSSRYLVKRTGEKVFLECVQDMDHENMFWYRQDPGLGLRLIYFSYDVKMKEKGDIPEGYSVSREKKERFSLILESASTNQTSMYLCASPKPGQGNTEAFFGQGTRLTVV.

The chain joins TRBV14 to TRBJ2-3; D gene unclear. The ends were cut back, 3 bases at V and 2 bases at J, with 6 bases in the middle. The CDR3 consists of 13 residues. Germline-derived CDR1 and CDR2 are SGHDN and FVKESK. The CDR3 DNA follows: TGTGCCAGCAGCCATCAATACACAGATACGCAGTATTTT. Protein: CASSHQYTDTQYF.

The V call is TRBV28, the J call TRBJ1-1, with TRBD1 matching 7 bases. Germline CDR1 MDHEN, CDR2 SYDVKM. V lost 2 bases and J lost 5; bases outside the gene matches: 11. This CDR3 is 16 amino acids long. The CDR3 reads CASSLSGRGKDTEAFF. The CDR3, as DNA: TGTGCCAGCAGTTTAAGCGGCAGGGGGAAGGATACTGAAGCTTTCTTT.

V is TRBV28 and J is TRBJ2-1; D remains ambiguous. This CDR3 is built from 13 residues. The germline V gene encodes CDR1 MDHEN and CDR2 SYDVKM. V lost 6 bases and J 7 bases, leaving 13 bases between the germline ends. The CDR3 nucleotides read TGTGCCAGCAGACGGCTAGGTAGAAATGAGCAGTTCTTC. It specifies CASRRLGRNEQFF.

This clone appeared once. This chain joins TRBV3-1 (or the pseudogene TRBV3-2) and TRBJ1-2; 10 bases align to TRBD1. This CDR3 spans 15 amino acids. V lost 4 bases, J lost 6 bases, and 8 bases stayed unmatched. Germline V gene lookup returns CDR1 LGHDT and CDR2 YNNKEL (reference sequence). The CDR3 loop is CASSPRTGGSDGYTF. CDR3 in DNA: TGTGCCAGCAGCCCCCGGACAGGGGGTTCGGATGGCTACACCTTC.

The chain is built from TRBV3-1 (or the pseudogene TRBV3-2) and TRBJ2-7, with D possibly matching TRBD2 (5 bases). Deletions cut 4 bases from V and 2 bases from J, with 6 bases between. Germline V gene lookup returns CDR1 LGHDT and CDR2 YNNKEL (reference sequence). The CDR3 loop spans 12 amino acids. The CDR3 DNA reads TGTGCCAGCAGCCGGGGAGCCTACGAGCAGTACTTC. It yields the protein CASSRGAYEQYF.

The chain links TRBV5-1 to TRBJ2-7; D remains ambiguous. The CDR3 runs to 13 residues. Germline CDR1 and CDR2: SGHRS and YFSETQ. V lost 0 bases and J lost 4, with 8 bases in between. In nucleotides, the CDR3 is TGCGCCAGCAGCTTGGGACTTACTTACGAGCAGTACTTC. Protein sequence: CASSLGLTYEQYF.

The chain employs TRBV28 and TRBJ1-4; D ambiguous. Trimming shortened V by 2 bases and J by 5 bases, and 15 bases separated the two germline ends. This CDR3 spans 16 amino acids. The germline gives CDR1 MDHEN, CDR2 SYDVKM. The CDR3 spells CASSLVADISNEKLFF. CDR3 nucleotide sequence: TGTGCCAGCAGTTTAGTCGCAGACATATCAAATGAAAAACTGTTTTTT.

The chain recombines TRBV30 with TRBJ1-2; D possibly corresponds to TRBD1 (6 bases). V lost 0 bases, J lost 4 bases, and 18 bases lay in between. The CDR3 runs to 16 residues. The germline gives CDR1 GTSNPN, CDR2 SVGIG (reference sequence). CDR3 residues: CAWSVPRGFSPYGYTF. CDR3 DNA sequence: TGTGCCTGGAGTGTACCCAGGGGTTTTTCTCCCTATGGCTACACCTTC. The whole variable domain, filled in from reference TRBV30 and TRBJ1-2, reads SQTIHQWPATLVQPVGSPLSLECTVEGTSNPNLYWYRQAAGRGLQLLFYSVGIGQISSEVPQNLSASRPQDRQFILSSKKLLLSDSGFYLCAWSVPRGFSPYGYTFGSGTRLTVV.

In its sample, this clone was seen once. The rearrangement links TRBV6-5 to TRBJ2-5, with D tentatively TRBD1 (5 bases). Trimming left V 0 bases short and J 2 bases short, with 7 bases between. Germline V lookup: CDR1 MNHEY, CDR2 SVGAGI. The CDR3 spans 14 residues. The CDR3 sequence: CASSYSTDQETQYF. The DNA for the CDR3 is TGTGCCAGCAGTTACTCGACAGATCAAGAGACCCAGTACTTC.

J is TRBJ2-1 and V is TRBV5-1; D gene ambiguous. Germline loops: CDR1 SGHRS, CDR2 YFSETQ. Trimming took off 1 base at V and 5 bases at J, with 7 bases between the two ends. The CDR3 is 13 amino acids. CDR3 coding DNA: TGCGCCAGCAGCTTGTCTAGAGACAATGAGCAGTTCTTC. Encoded protein: CASSLSRDNEQFF. The full variable domain, its missing parts supplied by reference TRBV5-1 and TRBJ2-1, is KAGVTQTPRYLIKTRGQQVTLSCSPISGHRSVSWYQQTPGQGLQFLFEYFSETQRNKGNFPGRFSGRQFSNSRSEMNVSTLELGDSALYLCASSLSRDNEQFFGPGTRLTVL.

The chain links TRBV27 to TRBJ2-7, with D hard to call. This CDR3 is 13 amino acids long. The germline V gene encodes CDR1 MNHEY and CDR2 SMNVEV (reference sequence). V shed 2 bases and J shed 2 bases, with 7 bases lying between them. Here the CDR3 reads CASSLKLAYEQYF. CDR3 DNA: TGTGCCAGCAGTTTAAAACTCGCCTACGAGCAGTACTTC.

The chain joins TRBV4-1 to TRBJ2-3; TRBD2 agrees at 8 bases. The CDR3 runs 16 residues. The germline V gene encodes CDR1 MGHRA and CDR2 YSYEKL. J gave up 5 bases and V 1 base, and 8 bases lay outside the gene matches. DNA for the CDR3: TGCGCCAGCAGCCAAGTTGCGGGAGGCATGGAAGATACGCAGTATTTT. This encodes CASSQVAGGMEDTQYF.

The V and J genes are TRBV27 and TRBJ1-2, with no clear D. V lost 9 bases to trimming and J lost 2 bases, with 16 bases between them. CDR1 is MNHEY, CDR2 SMNVEV, per germline (reference sequence). The CDR3 consists of 14 residues. This chain's CDR3 is CASSDLNGNYGYTF. In nucleotides, the CDR3 is TGTGCCAGTTCCGACTTGAACGGAAACTATGGCTACACCTTC.

The V gene is TRBV7-9, the J gene TRBJ2-2; D remains unclear. The CDR3 length is 11 residues. The germline V and J ends were trimmed by 6 bases and 6 bases, with 5 bases remaining between them. The germline V gene has CDR1 SEHNR and CDR2 FQNEAQ (reference sequence). CDR3 in amino acids: CASRMAGELFF. The CDR3 bases are TGTGCCAGCAGGATGGCCGGGGAGCTGTTTTTT.

This chain uses TRBV15 with TRBJ2-1, with 7 bases that match TRBD1. V lost 0 bases to trimming and J lost 3 bases; unmatched junction nucleotides: 5. Germline loops: CDR1 LNHNV, CDR2 YYDKDF (reference sequence). The CDR3 extends over 16 amino acids. The CDR3 region is CATSRDTTGDYNEQFF. CDR3 DNA: TGTGCCACCAGCAGAGATACCACAGGGGACTACAATGAGCAGTTCTTC.

In this sample, this clone turned up once. DNA for the CDR3: TGTGCCAGCTGGGACAGCCGCGGACCCCTCCACTTT. Translating it yields CASWDSRGPLHF. J is TRBJ1-6 and V is TRBV19; TRBD1 aligns across 7 bases. J was trimmed by 12 bases and V by 9 bases; bases with no gene match: 8. CDR1 is LNHDA, CDR2 SQIVND, per germline (reference sequence). The CDR3 length is 12 residues.

This clone has a single count. The V and J genes are TRBV9 and TRBJ2-3; D is possibly TRBD2 (5 bases). In germline, CDR1 is SGDLS, CDR2 YYNGEE. This CDR3 contains 15 residues. The V end was cut by 2 bases, the J end by 3 bases, with 13 bases between. The CDR3 protein is CASSVRVGDTDTQYF. DNA of the CDR3: TGTGCCAGCAGCGTCCGTGTCGGGGATACAGATACGCAGTATTTT. Looking up the rest from reference TRBV9 and TRBJ2-3 gives the full variable domain: DSGVTQTPKHLITATGQRVTLRCSPRSGDLSVYWYQQSLDQGLQFLIQYYNGEERAKGNILERFSAQQFPDLHSELNLSSLELGDSALYFCASSVRVGDTDTQYFGPGTRLTVL.